Listed here are 22 T cell receptor beta chains from one sample, sequenced in a study of OX40 agonist ivuxolimab in advanced cancers. Some clones are missing from TCRdb's copy, which holds only in-frame ones; the method was immunoSEQ multiplex PCR. The repertoire holds approximately 97,000 clones, with approximately 87% as singletons. The source material was CD4+ or CD8+ T cells sorted from blood, sampled in a trial of the OX40 agonist ivuxolimab. These receptor sequences come from an adult with an advanced solid tumor such as melanoma, head and neck, liver or kidney cancer.

Remarks on this clone: The same CDR3 arises from other DNA sequences in this sample as well. The CDR3 loop reads CASSLQGPNTEAFF. CDR3 in DNA: TGTGCCAGCAGCTTACAGGGCCCGAACACTGAAGCTTTCTTT. The rearrangement uses TRBV7-9 and TRBJ1-1, with D maybe TRBD1 (5 bases). The CDR3 is made up of 14 amino acids. Trimming took 2 bases from V and 1 from J, leaving 8 bases between them. Germline V gene data show CDR1 as SEHNR and CDR2 as FQNEAQ (reference sequence).

The J gene is TRBJ2-1, the V gene TRBV7-3; the match to TRBD2 covers 7 bases. V lost 1 base and J lost 6; bases outside the gene matches: 9. The V gene's germline CDR1 is SGHTA and CDR2 FQGTGA. The CDR3 covers 16 residues. The CDR3 sequence: CASSLRQGRGFNEQFF. The CDR3 coding sequence is TGTGCCAGCAGCTTAAGGCAAGGGCGGGGGTTCAATGAGCAGTTCTTC.

Of note for this clone: The germline gene is not matched at one end of the junction; a read error may be the cause. V is TRBV18 and J is TRBJ2-7; D not resolved. This CDR3 is built from 12 residues. Germline values: CDR1 KGHSH, CDR2 LQKENI. CDR3 sequence reads: CANSPRQAEQYF. The CDR3 DNA sequence: TGTGCCAACTCACCTAGACAAGCCGAGCAGTACTTC.

CDR3 sequence (DNA): TGTGCCAGCAGCCCTCAGACTAACTATGGCTACACCTTC. Its translation is CASSPQTNYGYTF. This chain links TRBV7-9 with TRBJ1-2; D is unclear. This CDR3 has 13 amino acids. V was trimmed by 5 bases and J by 0 bases, leaving 7 bases between them. Looked up from germline, CDR1 is SEHNR and CDR2 is FQNEAQ (reference sequence). The full variable domain, in which reference TRBV7-9 and TRBJ1-2 provide the parts outside the CDR3, is DTGVSQNPRHKITKRGQNVTFRCDPISEHNRLYWYRQTLGQGPEFLTYFQNEAQLEKSRLLSDRFSAERPKGSFSTLEIQRTEQGDSAMYLCASSPQTNYGYTFGSGTRLTVV.

This clone appeared a few times. CDR3 region: CASSERWTSNEQYF. CDR3 nucleotides: TGTGCCAGCAGTGAAAGGTGGACCTCAAACGAGCAGTACTTC. J is TRBJ2-7 and V is TRBV6-1; D call uncertain. Germline assignment: CDR1 MNHNS and CDR2 SASEGT. The V end lost 2 bases, the J end lost 5 bases, and 13 bases lay between the germline ends. The CDR3 extends over 14 amino acids.

This clone was observed once. The chain couples TRBV27 to TRBJ1-1; no definite D call. Germline lookup yields CDR1 MNHEY and CDR2 SMNVEV (reference sequence). The CDR3 runs 14 residues. Trimming stripped 8 bases from V and 11 bases from J, with 24 bases between. CDR3 coding DNA: TGTGCCAGCCGCTCGCCAGCCCGGACCGCGGGCGCTTTCTTT. Protein product: CASRSPARTAGAFF.

The genes are TRBV7-9 and TRBJ2-1; D possibly matches TRBD1 or TRBD2 (6 bases each). The ends were cut back, 3 bases at V and 4 bases at J, with 13 bases in the middle. Germline V gene sequence: CDR1 SEHNR, CDR2 FQNEAQ (reference sequence). CDR3 length: 15 amino acids. CDR3 nucleotides: TGTGCCAGCAGCTTCGTAGGGGGGCCTTACAATGAGCAGTTCTTC. Translation: CASSFVGGPYNEQFF.

CDR3 DNA: TGCGCCAGCAGAGGGGATGTCACAGATACGCAGTATTTT. Protein product: CASRGDVTDTQYF. The chain is built from TRBV4-3 and TRBJ2-3; tentative D call: TRBD1 (5 bases). The CDR3 contains 13 residues. Trimming pared 6 bases from V and 2 bases from J, leaving 9 bases between. Looked up from germline, CDR1 is LGHNA and CDR2 is YSLEER.

V gene TRBV11-1 combines with J gene TRBJ1-4; TRBD1 agrees at 10 bases. The CDR3 consists of 16 residues. V lost 2 bases, J lost 8 bases, and 8 bases stayed unmatched. The germline V gene encodes CDR1 SGHAT and CDR2 FQDESV (reference sequence). This CDR3 is CASSLPWTGGEEKLFF. The CDR3 nucleotides are TGTGCCAGCAGCTTACCATGGACAGGGGGAGAGGAAAAACTGTTTTTT.

This clone was seen a single time. This chain joins TRBV2 and TRBJ1-5; no reliable D call. The CDR3 runs 15 residues. The V and J ends lost 7 bases and 4 bases respectively, with 17 bases between them. The germline V gene encodes CDR1 SNHLY and CDR2 FYNNEI. CDR3 nucleotides: TGTGCCAGCACCCCACGGAGGTTGGAAAATCAGCCCCAGCATTTT. Translation gives CASTPRRLENQPQHF.

The chain carries TRBV9 and TRBJ2-7, with 7 bases that match TRBD1. The CDR3 has 16 amino acids. V was pared by 4 bases and J by 0 bases, with 10 bases of the junction left unmatched. Looked up from germline, CDR1 is SGDLS and CDR2 is YYNGEE. CDR3 sequence reads: CASSPHLRTGSYEQYF. The CDR3 nucleotides read TGTGCCAGCAGCCCCCACCTGCGGACAGGCTCCTACGAGCAGTACTTC.

The chain carries TRBV6-6 and TRBJ1-3; weak D call: TRBD1 (6 bases). This CDR3 contains 15 residues. V gave up 6 bases and J gave up 0 bases, with 12 bases separating them. The V gene's germline CDR1 is MNHNY and CDR2 SVGAGI (reference sequence). CDR3 DNA sequence: TGTGCCAGCAGGCGGGGGCGGGACTCTGGAAACACCATATATTTT. Amino acid sequence: CASRRGRDSGNTIYF.

The chain uses TRBV19 and TRBJ1-2; 7 bases align to TRBD1. The J segment lost 3 bases and the V segment lost 3 bases, leaving 7 bases of the junction unmatched. CDR3 length: 15 residues. CDR1 is LNHDA and CDR2 is SQIVND in the germline V gene (reference sequence). The CDR3 bases are TGTGCCAGTAGTATCCAAACAGGGGTGGACTATGGCTACACCTTC. It is translated as CASSIQTGVDYGYTF.

This clone was recorded a few times. V usage is TRBV19 and J usage is TRBJ1-2, with D perhaps TRBD1 (6 bases). Germline CDR1 is LNHDA and CDR2 is SQIVND (reference sequence). The CDR3 consists of 14 residues. Trimming left V 5 bases short and J 4 bases short, with 14 bases between. The CDR3 reads CASSQLGQLYGYTF. In DNA, the CDR3 is TGTGCCAGTAGTCAGCTCGGACAGCTCTATGGCTACACCTTC. Using reference TRBV19 and TRBJ1-2 for the parts outside the CDR3, the full variable domain is DGGITQSPKYLFRKEGQNVTLSCEQNLNHDAMYWYRQDPGQGLRLIYYSQIVNDFQKGDIAEGYSVSREKKESFPLTVTSAQKNPTAFYLCASSQLGQLYGYTFGSGTRLTVV.

This clone was counted only a few times. V is TRBV6-1 and J is TRBJ1-1; 7 positions agree with TRBD1. V was clipped by 3 bases and J by 0 bases; unmatched bases: 4. The CDR3 covers 15 residues. CDR1 and CDR2 from the germline V gene are MNHNS and SASEGT. CDR3: CASSDRDRVNTEAFF. DNA of the CDR3: TGTGCCAGCAGTGACAGGGACAGAGTGAACACTGAAGCTTTCTTT.

This rearrangement joins TRBV7-9 to TRBJ2-2, with D hard to call. Trimming stripped 1 base from V and 7 bases from J, with 10 bases between. CDR1 is SEHNR, CDR2 FQNEAQ, per germline (reference sequence). The CDR3 consists of 14 residues. This chain's CDR3 is CASSLVRQGGELFF. The CDR3 coding sequence is TGTGCCAGCAGCTTAGTTCGGCAAGGCGGGGAGCTGTTTTTT.

This clone was counted between two and nine times. The chain combines TRBV5-8 with TRBJ2-3; TRBD2 agrees at 7 bases. V shed 2 bases and J 4 bases; nucleotides not matched to a gene: 4. Looked up from germline, CDR1 is SGHTS and CDR2 is YDEGEE. The CDR3 has 14 residues. CDR3 loop: CASSFGGLADTQYF. CDR3 sequence (DNA): TGTGCCAGCAGCTTTGGCGGACTAGCAGATACGCAGTATTTT.

The CDR3 region is CASSLAINGETQYF. CDR3 sequence (DNA): TGTGCCAGCAGCTTAGCGATCAACGGGGAGACCCAGTACTTC. The V gene is TRBV7-8, the J gene TRBJ2-5; no definite D call. The CDR3 extends over 14 amino acids. Looked up from germline, CDR1 is SGHVS and CDR2 is FQNEAQ. V was clipped by 0 bases and J by 5 bases, with 10 bases between them.

The chain employs TRBV29-1 and TRBJ2-1; 11 nucleotides agree with TRBD2. The CDR3 contains 13 residues. CDR1 SQVTM and CDR2 ANQGSEA come from the germline V gene. CDR3 nucleotides: TGCAGTACTCTAGCGGGAGGCCTCAATGAGCAGTTCTTC. Its protein product is CSTLAGGLNEQFF.

The chain is built from TRBV25-1 and TRBJ2-1; TRBD1 matches 8 bases. The germline gives CDR1 MGHDK, CDR2 SYGVNS. J gave up 10 bases and V 3 bases, and 11 bases lay outside the gene matches. This CDR3 has 15 amino acids. The CDR3 loop is CASSDPGRGLGEQFF. The DNA for the CDR3 is TGTGCCAGCAGTGACCCCGGCAGGGGGCTAGGGGAGCAGTTCTTC.

The chain is built from TRBV7-6 and TRBJ1-5; no firm D call. V was pared by 0 bases and J by 3 bases, with 9 bases between. Germline CDR1 SGHVS, CDR2 FNYEAQ. The CDR3 extends over 15 amino acids. The CDR3 nucleotides read TGTGCCAGCAGCTTAGCGGGGAGTTTCAATCAGCCCCAGCATTTT. This sequence encodes CASSLAGSFNQPQHF.

The gene calls are TRBV7-9 and TRBJ2-7; unclear D gene. V dropped 3 bases and J dropped 0 bases, with 12 bases sitting between them. The CDR3 sequence is 15 residues long. Germline loops: CDR1 SEHNR, CDR2 FQNEAQ (reference sequence). The CDR3 DNA is TGTGCCAGCAGCTTTTGGGGTTCGAGCTCCTACGAGCAGTACTTC. Translation: CASSFWGSSSYEQYF.